These 20 T cell receptor beta chains were all obtained from the same sample, sequenced in a study of OX40 agonist ivuxolimab in advanced cancers. Some clones are missing from TCRdb's copy, which holds only in-frame ones; the method was immunoSEQ multiplex PCR. The sample lists around 45,000 clones, roughly 90% occurring once. This material consisted of CD4+ or CD8+ T cells sorted from blood, taken in a trial of the OX40 agonist ivuxolimab. The receptors come from an adult with an advanced solid tumor such as melanoma, head and neck, liver or kidney cancer.

The V call is TRBV5-1, the J call TRBJ2-1, with 9 positions matching TRBD1. Germline V gives CDR1 SGHRS, CDR2 YFSETQ. This CDR3 spans 15 amino acids. V was pared by 6 bases and J by 7 bases, with 11 bases of the junction left unmatched. In nucleotides, the CDR3 is TGCGCCAGCACCCCACAGGGGGCAAGAAGTAATGAGCAGTTCTTC. This translates into CASTPQGARSNEQFF. The full variable domain, in which reference TRBV5-1 and TRBJ2-1 provide the parts outside the CDR3, is KAGVTQTPRYLIKTRGQQVTLSCSPISGHRSVSWYQQTPGQGLQFLFEYFSETQRNKGNFPGRFSGRQFSNSRSEMNVSTLELGDSALYLCASTPQGARSNEQFFGPGTRLTVL.

The rearrangement links TRBV4-2 to TRBJ2-1; D may be TRBD2 (5 bases). Germline CDR1 LGHNA, CDR2 YNFKEQ. Trimming stripped 1 base from V and 5 bases from J, with 15 bases between. This CDR3 comprises 16 residues. CDR3 nucleotide sequence: TGTGCCAGCAGCCAAGTGATCTCCGGGAACGACAATGAGCAGTTCTTC. It codes for CASSQVISGNDNEQFF.

V and J are TRBV4-2 and TRBJ2-7, with 7 bases identical to TRBD2. Germline V CDR1 and CDR2: LGHNA, YNFKEQ. Losses at the gene ends were 1 base for V and 2 bases for J; bases not matched to a gene: 5. This CDR3 spans 15 amino acids. The CDR3 loop is CASSQVAGVPYEQYF. Written as DNA, the CDR3 is TGTGCCAGCAGCCAAGTCGCGGGAGTTCCCTACGAGCAGTACTTC.

The chain carries TRBV18 and TRBJ2-5, with a possible D match to TRBD1 (6 bases). V was clipped by 5 bases and J by 2 bases, with 9 bases between them. This CDR3 is 13 amino acids long. Germline CDR1 reads KGHSH; CDR2 reads LQKENI. DNA for the CDR3: TGTGCCAGCTCAGCAGGACAGCAAGAGACCCAGTACTTC. Protein product: CASSAGQQETQYF.

In this sample, this clone turned up a few times. The chain combines TRBV15 with TRBJ2-3, with D tentatively TRBD1 (6 bases). This CDR3 region has 16 residues. The germline gives CDR1 LNHNV, CDR2 YYDKDF (reference sequence). V lost 0 bases to trimming and J lost 2 bases, with 12 bases between them. CDR3 DNA sequence: TGTGCCACCAGCAGAGATCTAGGACAGAACACAGATACGCAGTATTTT. Its protein product is CATSRDLGQNTDTQYF.

The chain joins TRBV5-6 to TRBJ2-5; a possible D gene is TRBD2 (6 bases). The CDR3 runs to 12 residues. Germline lookup yields CDR1 SGHDT and CDR2 YYEEEE. V was pared by 8 bases and J by 1 base, with 9 bases between. CDR3 loop: CASSGPQETQYF. Written as DNA, the CDR3 is TGTGCCAGTAGCGGACCCCAAGAGACCCAGTACTTC.

The genes are TRBV4-2 and TRBJ1-3; D not resolved. CDR3 length equals 15 residues. The V gene's germline CDR1 is LGHNA and CDR2 YNFKEQ. V shed 0 bases and J shed 4 bases, with 10 bases lying between them. CDR3 amino acids: CASSQDRLIGNTIYF. The CDR3 DNA follows: TGTGCCAGCAGCCAAGACAGGTTAATAGGAAACACCATATATTTT.

The genes are TRBV7-2 and TRBJ2-7, with TRBD1 identical over 7 bases. The CDR3 spans 14 residues. The J segment lost 2 bases and the V segment lost 5 bases, leaving 6 bases of the junction unmatched. The germline gives CDR1 SGHTA, CDR2 FQGNSA. The CDR3 DNA reads TGTGCCAGCAGCCATTACGGACAGGCCTACGAGCAGTACTTC. This translates into CASSHYGQAYEQYF.

The chain couples TRBV10-3 to TRBJ1-6, with 7 bases lining up with TRBD1. Looked up from germline, CDR1 is ENHRY and CDR2 is SYGVKD. This CDR3 spans 14 amino acids. The J segment lost 9 bases and the V segment lost 2 bases, leaving 4 bases of the junction unmatched. The CDR3 here is CAISEGTDRSPLHF. CDR3 nucleotide sequence: TGTGCCATCAGTGAGGGGACAGATCGTTCACCCCTCCACTTT.

V usage is TRBV5-1 and J usage is TRBJ2-3; 9 bases line up with TRBD1. This CDR3 spans 16 amino acids. In germline, CDR1 is SGHRS, CDR2 YFSETQ. V lost 4 bases and J lost 1; bases outside the gene matches: 7. This CDR3 reads CASSTNRGQGTDTQYF. The CDR3 region has the DNA TGCGCCAGCAGCACTAACAGGGGGCAGGGCACAGATACGCAGTATTTT.

Concerning this clone: A read error may account for a junction end that differs from germline. Other DNA sequences of this sample code for an identical CDR3. The CDR3 DNA is TGCGCCAGCAGCCCTCGGACAGGGCGGGACACCGGGGAGCTGTTTTTT. Translating it yields CASSPRTGRDTGELFF. The V and J genes are TRBV7-8 and TRBJ2-2; TRBD1 matches 8 bases. CDR3 length: 16 amino acids. Germline CDR1 is SGHVS and CDR2 is FQNEAQ.

The genes are TRBV5-4 and TRBJ1-1; D may be TRBD1 (6 bases). CDR1 is SGHNT, CDR2 YYREEE, per germline (reference sequence). The length of the CDR3 is 16 residues. V was clipped by 3 bases and J by 1 base, with 16 bases between them. CDR3 sequence (DNA): TGTGCCAGCAGCTGGGGAAGTCTGACAGGGAACACTGAAGCTTTCTTT. Residues: CASSWGSLTGNTEAFF. Together with reference TRBV5-4 and TRBJ1-1, the CDR3 gives the full variable domain: ETGVTQSPTHLIKTRGQQVTLRCSSQSGHNTVSWYQQALGQGPQFIFQYYREEENGRGNFPPRFSGLQFPNYSSELNVNALELDDSALYLCASSWGSLTGNTEAFFGQGTRLTVV.

The V and J genes are TRBV6-1 and TRBJ2-7, with D perhaps TRBD1 (5 bases). V dropped 1 base and J dropped 7 bases, with 14 bases sitting between them. Per the germline V gene, CDR1 is MNHNS and CDR2 is SASEGT. The CDR3 loop spans 14 amino acids. The CDR3 protein is CASSEGGKPREQYF. The CDR3 DNA reads TGTGCCAGCAGTGAAGGGGGCAAGCCTAGAGAGCAGTACTTC.

The V and J genes are TRBV5-5 and TRBJ2-1; D gene uncertain. Trimming pared 4 bases from V and 4 bases from J, leaving 21 bases between. The CDR3 has 17 residues. The germline V gene encodes CDR1 SGHKS and CDR2 YYEKEE (reference sequence). The CDR3 loop is CASSPRFSKAGYNEQFF. The CDR3 nucleotides read TGTGCCAGCAGCCCAAGATTCTCCAAGGCAGGATACAATGAGCAGTTCTTC.

This chain links TRBV9 with TRBJ2-5, with D hard to call. This CDR3 has 14 residues. V was pared by 1 base and J by 5 bases, with 12 bases between. Germline V lookup: CDR1 SGDLS, CDR2 YYNGEE. The CDR3 reads CASSVIDDLETQYF. CDR3 sequence (DNA): TGTGCCAGCAGCGTAATTGATGATTTGGAGACCCAGTACTTC.

The CDR3 protein is CASSLLPGTGNNEQFF. The CDR3 nucleotides are TGTGCCAGCAGCTTGCTACCCGGGACAGGGAACAATGAGCAGTTCTTC. The chain combines TRBV5-8 with TRBJ2-1, with TRBD1 matching over 9 bases. The germline CDR1 and CDR2 sequences are SGHTS and YDEGEE. V was clipped by 1 base and J by 5 bases; unmatched bases: 7. CDR3 length: 16 amino acids. The complete variable domain, with remaining parts taken from reference TRBV5-8 and TRBJ2-1, reads EAGVTQSPTHLIKTRGQQATLRCSPISGHTSVYWYQQALGLGLQFLLWYDEGEERNRGNFPPRFSGRQFPNYSSELNVNALELEDSALYLCASSLLPGTGNNEQFFGPGTRLTVL.

In the case of this clone: One end of the junction is discordant with germline, which a read error may explain. The chain carries TRBV20-1 and TRBJ1-2; D is ambiguous. The CDR3 has 11 amino acids. Germline V CDR1 and CDR2: DFQATT, SNEGSKA (reference sequence). CDR3 in DNA: TGCAGTACTAGAGCCGGTTATGGCTACACCTTC. Protein: CSTRAGYGYTF.

The rearrangement links TRBV7-9 to TRBJ2-2, with 8 nucleotides matching TRBD2. Germline CDR1 is SEHNR and CDR2 is FQNEAQ (reference sequence). The CDR3 is 16 residues long. Losses at the gene ends were 6 bases for V and 4 bases for J; bases not matched to a gene: 10. The CDR3 here is CASRAPGGTGTGELFF. The CDR3 DNA follows: TGTGCCAGCAGGGCCCCGGGAGGGACTGGCACCGGGGAGCTGTTTTTT.

This sequence joins TRBV2 and TRBJ1-1; D may be TRBD1 (6 bases). The CDR3 runs 15 residues. The V gene's germline CDR1 is SNHLY and CDR2 FYNNEI. The V end lost 4 bases, the J end lost 1 base, and 13 bases lay between the germline ends. This CDR3 is CASSGNTGTNTEAFF. CDR3 DNA sequence: TGTGCCAGCAGTGGTAACACAGGGACGAACACTGAAGCTTTCTTT.

This clone was found a few times. At one boundary the junction diverges from the germline segment, which might be a read error. This chain uses TRBV5-8 with TRBJ1-1; TRBD1 aligns across 8 bases. Germline CDR1 is SGHTS and CDR2 is YDEGEE. The CDR3 contains 12 residues. This CDR3 reads CASSQDWGGQAF. CDR3 DNA sequence: TGTGCCAGCAGCCAAGATTGGGGGGGACAGGCTTTT.